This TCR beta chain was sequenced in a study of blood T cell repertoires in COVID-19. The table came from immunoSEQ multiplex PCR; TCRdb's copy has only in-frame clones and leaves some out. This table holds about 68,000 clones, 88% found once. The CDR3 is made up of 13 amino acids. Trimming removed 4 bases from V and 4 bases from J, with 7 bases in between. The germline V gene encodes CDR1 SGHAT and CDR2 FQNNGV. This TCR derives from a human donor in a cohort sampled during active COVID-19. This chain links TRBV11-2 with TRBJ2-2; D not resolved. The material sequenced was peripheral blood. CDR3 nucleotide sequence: TGTGCCAGCAGCTCGAGATCCACCGGGGAGCTGTTTTTT. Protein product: CASSSRSTGELFF.